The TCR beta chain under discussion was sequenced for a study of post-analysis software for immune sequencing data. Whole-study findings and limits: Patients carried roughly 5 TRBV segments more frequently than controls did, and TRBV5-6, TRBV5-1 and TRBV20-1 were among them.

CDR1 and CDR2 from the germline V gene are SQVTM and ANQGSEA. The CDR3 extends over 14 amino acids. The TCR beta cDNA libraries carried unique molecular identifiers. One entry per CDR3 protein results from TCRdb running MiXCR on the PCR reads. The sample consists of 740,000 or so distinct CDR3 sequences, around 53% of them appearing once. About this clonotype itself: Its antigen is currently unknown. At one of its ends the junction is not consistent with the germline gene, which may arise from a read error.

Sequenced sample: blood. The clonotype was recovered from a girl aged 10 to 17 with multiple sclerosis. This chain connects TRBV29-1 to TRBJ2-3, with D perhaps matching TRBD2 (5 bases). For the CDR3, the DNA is TGCAGCGTGGAAGAGAGGGTTGGCACAGATACGCAGTATTTT. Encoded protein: CSVEERVGTDTQYF.